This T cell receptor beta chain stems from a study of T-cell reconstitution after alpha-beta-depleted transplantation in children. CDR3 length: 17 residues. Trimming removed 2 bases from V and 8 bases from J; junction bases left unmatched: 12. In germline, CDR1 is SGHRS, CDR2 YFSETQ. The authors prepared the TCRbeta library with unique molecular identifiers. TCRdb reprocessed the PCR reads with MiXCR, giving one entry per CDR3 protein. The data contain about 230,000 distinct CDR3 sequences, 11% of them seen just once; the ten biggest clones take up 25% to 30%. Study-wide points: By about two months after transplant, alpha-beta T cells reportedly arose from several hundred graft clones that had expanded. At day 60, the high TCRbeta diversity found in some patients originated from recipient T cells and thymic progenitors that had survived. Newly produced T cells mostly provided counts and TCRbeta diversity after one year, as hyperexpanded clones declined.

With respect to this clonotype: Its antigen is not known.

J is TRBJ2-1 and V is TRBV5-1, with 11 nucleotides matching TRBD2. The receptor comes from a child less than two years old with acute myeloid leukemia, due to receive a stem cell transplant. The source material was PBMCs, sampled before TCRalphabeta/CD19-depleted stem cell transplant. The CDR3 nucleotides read TGCGCCAGCAGCTTCTTTGAAACTAGCGGGAGATTTGATGAGCAGTTCTTC. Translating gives CASSFFETSGRFDEQFF. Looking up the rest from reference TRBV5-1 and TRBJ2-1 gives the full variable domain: KAGVTQTPRYLIKTRGQQVTLSCSPISGHRSVSWYQQTPGQGLQFLFEYFSETQRNKGNFPGRFSGRQFSNSRSEMNVSTLELGDSALYLCASSFFETSGRFDEQFFGPGTRLTVL.